The source of this T cell receptor (beta chain) is a study of shared clonotypes between healthy human individuals. Background on the study: Donors, aged 18 to 49, were a couple of women and a few men.

Germline CDR1 SGHAT, CDR2 FQNNGV. V lost 4 bases, J lost 6 bases, and 18 bases lay in between. The CDR3 length is 16 residues. On sorted subsets, replicate PCRs used approximately 200 ng DNA, or tens of thousands of T cell genomes. Sequencing used immunoSEQ multiplex PCR; TCRdb keeps in-frame clones, though not all of them. The sample consists of roughly 2.1 million clones, approximately 94% of them appearing once. CD45RO-negative, CCR7-selected cells formed the naive CD8 fraction, which excluded terminally differentiated effector memory CD45RA+ cells. Sequencing was performed on naive CD8+ T cells from PBMCs. This TCR derives from a man aged 18 to 30 in good health. Some clones in this sample may be carry-over from other donors' samples. This chain links TRBV11-2 with TRBJ2-2, with D hard to call. CDR3 DNA sequence: TGTGCCAGCAGCTACGGCTTGAGACGCTTCCCCGGGGAGCTGTTTTTT. It translates to CASSYGLRRFPGELFF.